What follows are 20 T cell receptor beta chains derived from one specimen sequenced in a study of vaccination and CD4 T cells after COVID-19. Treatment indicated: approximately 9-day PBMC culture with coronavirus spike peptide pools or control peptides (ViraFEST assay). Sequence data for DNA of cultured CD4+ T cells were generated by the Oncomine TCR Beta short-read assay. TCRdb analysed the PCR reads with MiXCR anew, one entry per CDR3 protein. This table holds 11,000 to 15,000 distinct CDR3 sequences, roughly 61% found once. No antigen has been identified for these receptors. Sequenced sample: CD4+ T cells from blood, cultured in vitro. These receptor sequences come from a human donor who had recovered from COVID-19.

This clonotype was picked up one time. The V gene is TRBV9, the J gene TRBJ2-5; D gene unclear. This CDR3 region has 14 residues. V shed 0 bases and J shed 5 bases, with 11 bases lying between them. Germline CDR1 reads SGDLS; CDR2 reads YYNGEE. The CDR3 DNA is TGTGCCAGCAGCGTAGGACCTTTAGGGGAGACCCAGTACTTC. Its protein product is CASSVGPLGETQYF.

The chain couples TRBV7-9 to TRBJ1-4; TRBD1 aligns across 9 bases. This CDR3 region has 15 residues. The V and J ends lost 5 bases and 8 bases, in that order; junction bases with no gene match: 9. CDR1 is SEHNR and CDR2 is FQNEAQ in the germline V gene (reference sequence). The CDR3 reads CASSPGQGFNEKLFF. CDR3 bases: TGTGCCAGCAGCCCTGGACAGGGGTTTAACGAAAAACTGTTTTTT.

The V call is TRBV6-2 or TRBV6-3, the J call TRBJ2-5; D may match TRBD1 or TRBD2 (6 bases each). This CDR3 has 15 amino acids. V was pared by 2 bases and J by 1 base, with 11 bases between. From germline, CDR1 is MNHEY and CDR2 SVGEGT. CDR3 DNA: TGTGCCAGCAGTTACCGGGGGCCCCCCCAAGAGACCCAGTACTTC. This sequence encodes CASSYRGPPQETQYF.

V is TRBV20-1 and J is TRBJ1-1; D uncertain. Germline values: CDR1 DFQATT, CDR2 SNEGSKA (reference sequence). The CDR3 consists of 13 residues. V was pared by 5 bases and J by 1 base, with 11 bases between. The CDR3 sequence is CSAPRARNTEAFF. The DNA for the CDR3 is TGCAGTGCTCCAAGGGCCCGGAACACTGAAGCTTTCTTT.

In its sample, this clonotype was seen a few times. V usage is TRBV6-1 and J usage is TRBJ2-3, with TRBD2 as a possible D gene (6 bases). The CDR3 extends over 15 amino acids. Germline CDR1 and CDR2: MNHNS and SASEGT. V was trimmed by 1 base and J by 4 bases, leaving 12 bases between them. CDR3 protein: CASSEGSGSADTQYF. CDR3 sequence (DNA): TGTGCCAGCAGTGAAGGTAGCGGTAGCGCAGATACGCAGTATTTT.

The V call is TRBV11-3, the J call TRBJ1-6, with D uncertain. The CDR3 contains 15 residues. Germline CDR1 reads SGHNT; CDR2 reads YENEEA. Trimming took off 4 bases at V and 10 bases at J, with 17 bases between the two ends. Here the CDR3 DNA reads TGTGCCAGCAGCTCAAGGGTTGGGTCCTGGTCACCCCTCCACTTT. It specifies CASSSRVGSWSPLHF.

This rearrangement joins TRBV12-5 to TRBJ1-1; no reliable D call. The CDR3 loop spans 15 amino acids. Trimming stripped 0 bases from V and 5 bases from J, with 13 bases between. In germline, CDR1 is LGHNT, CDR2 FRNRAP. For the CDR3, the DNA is TGTGCTAGTGGTTTGGTTAGCATGGCGAGGACTGAAGCTTTCTTT. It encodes CASGLVSMARTEAFF.

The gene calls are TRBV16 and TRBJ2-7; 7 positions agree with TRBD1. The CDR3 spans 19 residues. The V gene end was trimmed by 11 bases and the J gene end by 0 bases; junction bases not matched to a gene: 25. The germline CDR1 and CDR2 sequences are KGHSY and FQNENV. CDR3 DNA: TGTGCCGGCACTCCAGGGGTAGGGGGCGTTCAGTTACTCTCCTACGAGCAGTACTTC. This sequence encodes CAGTPGVGGVQLLSYEQYF. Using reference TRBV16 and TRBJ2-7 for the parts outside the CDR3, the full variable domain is GEEVAQTPKHLVRGEGQKAKLYCAPIKGHSYVFWYQQVLKNEFKFLISFQNENVFDETGMPKERFSAKCLPNSPCSLEIQATKLEDSAVYFCAGTPGVGGVQLLSYEQYFGPGTRLTVT.

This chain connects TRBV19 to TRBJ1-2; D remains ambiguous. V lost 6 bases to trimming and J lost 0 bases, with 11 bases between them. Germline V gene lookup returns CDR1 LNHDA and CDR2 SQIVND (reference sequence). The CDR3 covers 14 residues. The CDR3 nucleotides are TGTGCCAGTAGCCTCAGGCAAGCTAACTATGGCTACACCTTC. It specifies CASSLRQANYGYTF.

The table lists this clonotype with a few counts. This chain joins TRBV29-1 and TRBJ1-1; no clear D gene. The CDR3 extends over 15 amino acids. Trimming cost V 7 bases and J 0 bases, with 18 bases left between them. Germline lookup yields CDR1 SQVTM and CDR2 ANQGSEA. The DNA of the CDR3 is TGCAGCGGACTCGGACGTACTGTTGTGAACACTGAAGCTTTCTTT. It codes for CSGLGRTVVNTEAFF.

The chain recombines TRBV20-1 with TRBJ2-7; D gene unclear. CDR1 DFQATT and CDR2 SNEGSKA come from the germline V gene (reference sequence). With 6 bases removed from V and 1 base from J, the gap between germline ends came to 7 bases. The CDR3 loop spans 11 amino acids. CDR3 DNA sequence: TGCAGTGCAAGGGATTCCTACGAGCAGTACTTC. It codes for CSARDSYEQYF.

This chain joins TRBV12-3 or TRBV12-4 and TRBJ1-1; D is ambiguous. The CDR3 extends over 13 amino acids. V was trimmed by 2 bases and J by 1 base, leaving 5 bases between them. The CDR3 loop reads CASSLQANTEAFF. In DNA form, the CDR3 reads TGTGCCAGCAGTTTACAGGCGAACACTGAAGCTTTCTTT.

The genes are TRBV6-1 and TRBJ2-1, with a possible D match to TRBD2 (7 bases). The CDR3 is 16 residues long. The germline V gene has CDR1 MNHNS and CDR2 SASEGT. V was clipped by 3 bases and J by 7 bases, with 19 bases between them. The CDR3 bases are TGTGCCAGCAGTGATGGGAGGGGGAGCTTAGGAAATGAGCAGTTCTTC. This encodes CASSDGRGSLGNEQFF.

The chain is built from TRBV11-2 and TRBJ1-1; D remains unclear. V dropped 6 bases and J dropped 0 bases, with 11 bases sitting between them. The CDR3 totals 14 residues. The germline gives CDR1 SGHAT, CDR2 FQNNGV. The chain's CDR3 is CASRPLGMNTEAFF. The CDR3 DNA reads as TGTGCCAGCAGACCGTTGGGCATGAACACTGAAGCTTTCTTT.

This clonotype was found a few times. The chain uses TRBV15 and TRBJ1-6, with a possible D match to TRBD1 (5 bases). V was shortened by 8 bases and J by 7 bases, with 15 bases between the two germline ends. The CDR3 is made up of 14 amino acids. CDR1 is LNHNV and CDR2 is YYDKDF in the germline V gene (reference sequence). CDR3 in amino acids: CATGGGPLNSPLHF. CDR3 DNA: TGTGCCACCGGTGGGGGACCCCTCAATTCACCCCTCCACTTT. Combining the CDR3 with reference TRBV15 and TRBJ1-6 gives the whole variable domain DAMVIQNPRYQVTQFGKPVTLSCSQTLNHNVMYWYQQKSSQAPKLLFHYYDKDFNNEADTPDNFQSRRPNTSFCFLDIRSPGLGDTAMYLCATGGGPLNSPLHFGNGTRLTVT.

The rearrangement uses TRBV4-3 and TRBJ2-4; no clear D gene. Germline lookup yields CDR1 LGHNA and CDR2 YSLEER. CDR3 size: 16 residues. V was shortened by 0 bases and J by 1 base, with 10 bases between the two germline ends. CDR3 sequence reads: CASSQDTGWAKNIQYF. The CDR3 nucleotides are TGCGCCAGCAGCCAAGACACGGGTTGGGCCAAAAACATTCAGTACTTC.

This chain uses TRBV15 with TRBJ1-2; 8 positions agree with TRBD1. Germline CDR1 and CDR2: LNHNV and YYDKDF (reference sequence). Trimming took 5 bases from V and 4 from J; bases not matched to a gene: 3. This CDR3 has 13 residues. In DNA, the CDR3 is TGTGCCACCAGCGCTACAGGGGGCTATGGCTACACCTTC. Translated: CATSATGGYGYTF.

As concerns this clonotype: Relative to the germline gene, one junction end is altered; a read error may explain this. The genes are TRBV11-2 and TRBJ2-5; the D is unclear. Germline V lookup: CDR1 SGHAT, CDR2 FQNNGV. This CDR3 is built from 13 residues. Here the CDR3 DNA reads TGTGCCAGCAGCGCGACCCGAAGAGAGGCCCAGTACTTC. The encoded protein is CASSATRREAQYF.

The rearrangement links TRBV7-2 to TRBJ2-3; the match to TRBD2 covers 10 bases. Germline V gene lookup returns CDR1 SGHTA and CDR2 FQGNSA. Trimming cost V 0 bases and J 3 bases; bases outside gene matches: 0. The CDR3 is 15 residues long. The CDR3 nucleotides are TGTGCCAGCAGCTTAGCTAGCGGGAGGACAGATACGCAGTATTTT. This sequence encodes CASSLASGRTDTQYF.

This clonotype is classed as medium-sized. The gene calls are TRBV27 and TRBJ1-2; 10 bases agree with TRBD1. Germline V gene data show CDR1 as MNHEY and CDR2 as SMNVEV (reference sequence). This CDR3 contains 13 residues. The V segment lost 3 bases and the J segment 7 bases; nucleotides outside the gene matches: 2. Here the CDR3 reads CASSFRTGGGYTF. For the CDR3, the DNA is TGTGCCAGCAGTTTCCGGACAGGGGGTGGCTACACCTTC.